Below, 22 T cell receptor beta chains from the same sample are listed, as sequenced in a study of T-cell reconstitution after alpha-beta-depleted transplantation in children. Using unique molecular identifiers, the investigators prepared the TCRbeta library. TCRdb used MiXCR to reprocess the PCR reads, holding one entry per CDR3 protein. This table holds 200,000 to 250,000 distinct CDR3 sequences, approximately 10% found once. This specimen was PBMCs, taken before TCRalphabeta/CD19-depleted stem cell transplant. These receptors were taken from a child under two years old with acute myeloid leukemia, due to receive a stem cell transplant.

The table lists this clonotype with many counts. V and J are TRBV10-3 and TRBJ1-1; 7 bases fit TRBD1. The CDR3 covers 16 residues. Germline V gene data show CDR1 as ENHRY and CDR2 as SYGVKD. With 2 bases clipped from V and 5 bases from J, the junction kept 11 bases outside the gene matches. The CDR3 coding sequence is TGTGCCATCAGTGAGGTCGCGGGACAGTCGGGTACTGAAGCTTTCTTT. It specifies CAISEVAGQSGTEAFF.

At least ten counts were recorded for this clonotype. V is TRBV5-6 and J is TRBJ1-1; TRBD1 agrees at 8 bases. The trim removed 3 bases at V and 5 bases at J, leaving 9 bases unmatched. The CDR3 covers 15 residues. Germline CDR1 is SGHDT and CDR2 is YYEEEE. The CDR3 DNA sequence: TGTGCCAGCAGCTGGGCAGGGGGCTTGTGGACTGAAGCTTTCTTT. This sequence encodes CASSWAGGLWTEAFF.

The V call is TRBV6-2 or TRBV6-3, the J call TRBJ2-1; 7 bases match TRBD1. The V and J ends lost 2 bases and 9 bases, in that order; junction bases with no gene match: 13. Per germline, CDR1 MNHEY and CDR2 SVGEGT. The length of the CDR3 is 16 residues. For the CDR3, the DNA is TGTGCCAGCAGTTACCCCTACGACAGGGTCGGCGGTGAGCAGTTCTTC. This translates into CASSYPYDRVGGEQFF.

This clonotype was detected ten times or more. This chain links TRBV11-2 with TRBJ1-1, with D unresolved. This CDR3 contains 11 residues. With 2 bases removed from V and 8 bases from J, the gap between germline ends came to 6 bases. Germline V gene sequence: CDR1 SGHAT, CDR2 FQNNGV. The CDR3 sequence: CASSLSQEAFF. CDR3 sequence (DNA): TGTGCCAGCAGCTTATCCCAGGAAGCTTTCTTT.

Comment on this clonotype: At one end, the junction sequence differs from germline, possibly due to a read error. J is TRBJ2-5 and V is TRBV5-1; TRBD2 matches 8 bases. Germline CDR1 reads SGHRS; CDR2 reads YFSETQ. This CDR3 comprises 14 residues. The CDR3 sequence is CASSFSGNQETQSF. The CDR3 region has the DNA TGCGCCAGCAGCTTTAGCGGGAATCAAGAGACCCAGTCCTTC.

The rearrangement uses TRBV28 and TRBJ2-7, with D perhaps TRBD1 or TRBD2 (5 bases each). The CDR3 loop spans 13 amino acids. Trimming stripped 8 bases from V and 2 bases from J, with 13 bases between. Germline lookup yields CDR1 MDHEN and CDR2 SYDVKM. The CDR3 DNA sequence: TGTGCCAGCCGGCAGGGAGTCACCTACGAGCAGTACTTC. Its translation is CASRQGVTYEQYF.

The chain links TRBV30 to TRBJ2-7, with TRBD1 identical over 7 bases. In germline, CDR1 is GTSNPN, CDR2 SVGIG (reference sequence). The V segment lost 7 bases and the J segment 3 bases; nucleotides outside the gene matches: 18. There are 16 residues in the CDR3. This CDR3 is CASGQAGVRTVYEQYF. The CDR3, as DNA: TGTGCCTCTGGACAGGCCGGAGTTAGGACCGTCTACGAGCAGTACTTC.

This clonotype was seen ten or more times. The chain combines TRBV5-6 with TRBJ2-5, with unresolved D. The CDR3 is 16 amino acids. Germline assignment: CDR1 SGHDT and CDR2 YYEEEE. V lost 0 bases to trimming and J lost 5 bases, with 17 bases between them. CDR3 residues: CASSLVFDLIWETQYF. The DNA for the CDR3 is TGTGCCAGCAGCTTGGTCTTCGATCTCATATGGGAGACCCAGTACTTC.

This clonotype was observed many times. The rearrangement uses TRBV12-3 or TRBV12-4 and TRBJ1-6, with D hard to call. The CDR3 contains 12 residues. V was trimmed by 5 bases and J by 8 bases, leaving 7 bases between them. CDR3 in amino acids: CASSPDYSPLHF. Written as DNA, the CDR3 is TGTGCCAGCAGTCCGGACTATTCACCCCTCCACTTT.

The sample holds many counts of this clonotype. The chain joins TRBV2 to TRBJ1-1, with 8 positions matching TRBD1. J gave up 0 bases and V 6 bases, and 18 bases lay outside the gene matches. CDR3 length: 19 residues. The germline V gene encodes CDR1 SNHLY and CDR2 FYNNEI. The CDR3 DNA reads TGTGCCAGCAGAAAGGTTTCGACAGGGGTGAACTGGATGAACACTGAAGCTTTCTTT. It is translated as CASRKVSTGVNWMNTEAFF.

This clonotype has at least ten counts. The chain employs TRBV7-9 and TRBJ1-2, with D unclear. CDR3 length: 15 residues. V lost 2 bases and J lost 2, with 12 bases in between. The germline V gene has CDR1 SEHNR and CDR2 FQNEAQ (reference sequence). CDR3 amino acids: CASSLISGRNYGYTF. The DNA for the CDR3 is TGTGCCAGCAGCTTAATCTCCGGCCGGAACTATGGCTACACCTTC.

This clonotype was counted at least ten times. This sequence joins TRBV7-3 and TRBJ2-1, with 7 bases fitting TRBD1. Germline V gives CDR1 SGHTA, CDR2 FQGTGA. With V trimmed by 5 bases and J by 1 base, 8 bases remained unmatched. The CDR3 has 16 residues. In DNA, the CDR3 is TGTGCCAGCAGCCCCTGGACAGGACTTTCCTACAATGAGCAGTTCTTC. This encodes CASSPWTGLSYNEQFF.

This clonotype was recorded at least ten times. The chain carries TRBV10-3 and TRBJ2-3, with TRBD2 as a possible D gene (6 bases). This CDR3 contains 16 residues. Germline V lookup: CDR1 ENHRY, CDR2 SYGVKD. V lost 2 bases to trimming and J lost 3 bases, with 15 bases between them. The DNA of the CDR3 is TGTGCCATCAGTGAGGCGCGACCACTAGCTACAGATACGCAGTATTTT. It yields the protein CAISEARPLATDTQYF.

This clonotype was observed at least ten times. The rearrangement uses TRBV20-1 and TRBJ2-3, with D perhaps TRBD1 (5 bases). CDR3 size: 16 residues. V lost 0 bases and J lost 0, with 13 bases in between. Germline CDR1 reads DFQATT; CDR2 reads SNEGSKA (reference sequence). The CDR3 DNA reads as TGCAGTGCTAGAGATCAGGGAAAGCCTAGCACAGATACGCAGTATTTT. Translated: CSARDQGKPSTDTQYF.

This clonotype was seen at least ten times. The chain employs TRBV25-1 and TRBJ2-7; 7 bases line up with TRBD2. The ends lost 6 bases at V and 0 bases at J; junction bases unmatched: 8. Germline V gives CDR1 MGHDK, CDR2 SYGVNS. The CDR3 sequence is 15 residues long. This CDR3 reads CASRLGLEISYEQYF. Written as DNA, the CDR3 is TGTGCCAGCAGGTTAGGACTAGAGATCTCCTACGAGCAGTACTTC.

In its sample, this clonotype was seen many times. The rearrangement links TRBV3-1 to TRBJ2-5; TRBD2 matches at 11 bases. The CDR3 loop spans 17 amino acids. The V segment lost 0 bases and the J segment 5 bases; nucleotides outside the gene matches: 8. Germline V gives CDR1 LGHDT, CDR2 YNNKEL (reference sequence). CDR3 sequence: CASSQDPLAGGRETQYF. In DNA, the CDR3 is TGTGCCAGCAGCCAAGATCCTCTAGCGGGAGGTCGGGAGACCCAGTACTTC.

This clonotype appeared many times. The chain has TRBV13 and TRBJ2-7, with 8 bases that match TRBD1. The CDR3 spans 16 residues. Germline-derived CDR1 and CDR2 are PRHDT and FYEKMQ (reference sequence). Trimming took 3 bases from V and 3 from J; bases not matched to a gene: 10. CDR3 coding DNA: TGTGCCAGCAGCTTTGCAGGGGGCCAAGCCTTCTACGAGCAGTACTTC. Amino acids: CASSFAGGQAFYEQYF.

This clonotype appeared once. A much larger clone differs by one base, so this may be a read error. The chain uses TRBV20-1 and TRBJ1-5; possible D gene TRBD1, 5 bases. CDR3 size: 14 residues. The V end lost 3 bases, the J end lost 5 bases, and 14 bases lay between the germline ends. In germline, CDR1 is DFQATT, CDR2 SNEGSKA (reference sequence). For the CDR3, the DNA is TGCAGTGCTAGGATGGGTACAGGTGATCAGCCCCAGCATTTT. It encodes CSARMGTGDQPQHF.

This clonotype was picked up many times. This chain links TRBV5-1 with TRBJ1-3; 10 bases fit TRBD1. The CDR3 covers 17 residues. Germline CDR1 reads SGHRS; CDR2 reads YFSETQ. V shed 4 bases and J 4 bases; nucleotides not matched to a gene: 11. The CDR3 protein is CASSRVGDRGQGNTIYF. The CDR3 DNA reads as TGCGCCAGCAGCCGCGTCGGAGACAGGGGGCAAGGAAACACCATATATTTT.

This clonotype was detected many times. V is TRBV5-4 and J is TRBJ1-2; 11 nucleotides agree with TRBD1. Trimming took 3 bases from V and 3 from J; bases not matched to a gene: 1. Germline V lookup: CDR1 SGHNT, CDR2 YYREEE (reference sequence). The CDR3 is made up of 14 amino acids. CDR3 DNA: TGTGCCAGCAGCTGGACAGGGGGCGACTATGGCTACACCTTC. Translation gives CASSWTGGDYGYTF.

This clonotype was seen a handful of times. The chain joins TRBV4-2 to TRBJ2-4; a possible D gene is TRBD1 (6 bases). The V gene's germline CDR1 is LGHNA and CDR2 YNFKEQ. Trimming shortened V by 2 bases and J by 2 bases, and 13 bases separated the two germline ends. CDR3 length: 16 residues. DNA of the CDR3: TGTGCCAGCAGCCAAAGGGGGTTGGAATCCAAAAACATTCAGTACTTC. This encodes CASSQRGLESKNIQYF.

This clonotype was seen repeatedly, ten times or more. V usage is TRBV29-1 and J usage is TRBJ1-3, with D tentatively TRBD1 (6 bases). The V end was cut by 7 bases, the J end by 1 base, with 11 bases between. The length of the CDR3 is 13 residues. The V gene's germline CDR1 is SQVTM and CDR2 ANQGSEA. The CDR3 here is CSALQGSGNTIYF. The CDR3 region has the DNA TGCAGCGCACTCCAGGGGTCTGGAAACACCATATATTTT.